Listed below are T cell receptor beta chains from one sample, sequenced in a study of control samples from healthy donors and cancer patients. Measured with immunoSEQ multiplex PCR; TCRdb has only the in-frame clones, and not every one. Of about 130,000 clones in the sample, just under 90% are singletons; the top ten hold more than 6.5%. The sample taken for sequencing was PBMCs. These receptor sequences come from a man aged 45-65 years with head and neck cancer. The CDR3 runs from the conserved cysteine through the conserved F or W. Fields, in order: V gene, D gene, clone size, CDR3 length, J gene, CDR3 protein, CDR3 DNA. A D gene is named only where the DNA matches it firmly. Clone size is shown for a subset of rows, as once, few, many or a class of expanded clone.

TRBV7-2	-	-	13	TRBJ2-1	CASSLRGRDEQFF	TGTGCCAGCAGCTTACGGGGTAGGGATGAGCAGTTCTTC
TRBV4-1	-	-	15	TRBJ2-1	CASSPQWGSYNEQFF	TGCGCCAGCAGCCCTCAGTGGGGAAGCTACAATGAGCAGTTCTTC
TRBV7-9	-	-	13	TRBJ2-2	CASSLQDAGELFF	TGTGCCAGCAGCTTACAGGACGCCGGGGAGCTGTTTTTT
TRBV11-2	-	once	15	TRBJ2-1	CASSLSTGFYNEQFF	TGTGCCAGCAGCCTAAGCACAGGGTTCTACAATGAGCAGTTCTTC
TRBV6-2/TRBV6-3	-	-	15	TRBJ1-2	CASSSQDTTNYGYTF	TGTGCCAGCAGTTCCCAGGACACTACTAACTATGGCTACACCTTC
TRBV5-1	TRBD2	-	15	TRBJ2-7	CASSLGRGGTYEQYF	TGCGCCAGCAGCTTGGGGCGGGGGGGCACCTACGAGCAGTACTTC
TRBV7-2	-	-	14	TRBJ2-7	CASSLDRSVYEQYF	TGTGCCAGCAGCTTAGATCGATCCGTCTACGAGCAGTACTTC
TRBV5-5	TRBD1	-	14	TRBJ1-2	CASSTVGQGDGYTF	TGTGCCAGCAGCACTGTCGGACAGGGCGATGGCTACACCTTC
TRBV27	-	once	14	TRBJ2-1	CASSYGSSYNEQFF	TGTGCCAGCAGTTACGGGAGCTCCTACAATGAGCAGTTCTTC
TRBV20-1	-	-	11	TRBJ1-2	CSATQGTSYTF	TGCAGTGCTACACAAGGCACAAGCTACACCTTC
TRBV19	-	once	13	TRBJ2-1	CASSEGRHNEQFF	TGTGCCAGTAGTGAGGGCCGCCACAATGAGCAGTTCTTC
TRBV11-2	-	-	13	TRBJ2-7	CASSFGRVYEQYF	TGTGCCAGCAGCTTCGGCAGGGTCTACGAGCAGTACTTC
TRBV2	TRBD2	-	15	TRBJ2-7	CASSPGASGSPEQYF	TGTGCCAGCAGCCCGGGGGCTAGCGGGAGCCCCGAGCAGTACTTC
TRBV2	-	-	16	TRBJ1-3	CASSEDAGISGNTIYF	TGTGCCAGCAGTGAAGACGCAGGCATCTCTGGAAACACCATATATTTT
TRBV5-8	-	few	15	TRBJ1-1	CASSSGTNWGTEAFF	TGTGCCAGCAGCTCCGGGACCAACTGGGGCACTGAAGCTTTCTTT
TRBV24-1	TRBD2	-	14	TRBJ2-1	CATATSGSINEQFF	TGTGCCACCGCGACTAGCGGGAGTATCAATGAGCAGTTCTTC
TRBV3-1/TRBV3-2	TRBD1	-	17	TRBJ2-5	CASSPYSRGLRVETQYF	TGTGCCAGCAGCCCCTACAGCAGGGGGCTACGGGTTGAGACCCAGTACTTC
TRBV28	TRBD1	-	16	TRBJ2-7	CASSPTGGSRSYEQYF	TGTGCCAGCAGCCCGACAGGGGGCTCTCGCTCCTACGAGCAGTACTTC
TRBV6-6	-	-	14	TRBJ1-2	CASSGVGGQRGYTF	TGTGCCAGCAGTGGAGTCGGGGGGCAGAGAGGCTACACCTTC
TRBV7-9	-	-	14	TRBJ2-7	CASSLATFSYEQYF	TGTGCCAGCAGCTTAGCTACGTTTTCCTACGAGCAGTACTTC
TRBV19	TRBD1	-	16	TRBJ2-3	CASSSRDRGHSDTQYF	TGTGCCAGTAGTTCTCGGGACAGGGGGCACTCAGATACGCAGTATTTT
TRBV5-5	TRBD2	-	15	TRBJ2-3	CASSLTSGGADTQYF	TGTGCCAGCAGCTTGACTAGCGGGGGCGCAGATACGCAGTATTTT
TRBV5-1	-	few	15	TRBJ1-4	CASSSTGTRPEKLFF	TGCGCCAGCAGCTCGACCGGGACAAGGCCGGAAAAACTGTTTTTT
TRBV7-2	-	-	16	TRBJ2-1	CASSLGARRLRNEQFF	TGTGCCAGCAGCTTAGGGGCTCGGCGGCTCCGCAATGAGCAGTTCTTC
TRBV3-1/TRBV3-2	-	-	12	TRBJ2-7	CASSQDSRGQYF	TGTGCCAGCAGCCAAGATAGCCGGGGGCAGTACTTC
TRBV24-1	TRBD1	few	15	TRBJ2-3	CATSWTGGRTDTQYF	TGTGCCACCAGTTGGACAGGGGGCAGAACAGATACGCAGTATTTT
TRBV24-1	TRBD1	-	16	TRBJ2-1	CATSGQGAESYNEQFF	TGTGCCACCAGTGGTCAGGGGGCTGAATCCTACAATGAGCAGTTCTTC
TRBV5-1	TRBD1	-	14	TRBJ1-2	CASSEGTANYGYTF	TGCGCCAGCAGTGAGGGGACAGCTAACTATGGCTACACCTTC
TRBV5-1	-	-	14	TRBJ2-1	CASSLAIQGNEQFF	TGCGCCAGCAGCTTGGCCATTCAGGGCAATGAGCAGTTCTTC
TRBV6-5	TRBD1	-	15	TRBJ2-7	CASRRWDRGQDEQYF	TGTGCCAGCAGGAGATGGGACAGGGGGCAAGACGAGCAGTACTTC
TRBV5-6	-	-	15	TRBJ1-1	CASSFGARLNTEAFF	TGTGCCAGCAGCTTTGGGGCCAGATTGAACACTGAAGCTTTCTTT
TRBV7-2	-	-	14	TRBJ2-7	CASSLAWLTREQYF	TGTGCCAGCAGCTTAGCCTGGCTTACTAGGGAGCAGTACTTC
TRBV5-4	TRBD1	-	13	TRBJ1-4	CASSLQGAEKLFF	TGTGCCAGCAGCTTACAGGGGGCGGAAAAACTGTTTTTT
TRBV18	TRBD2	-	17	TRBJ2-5	CASSPFEETSGRETQYF	TGTGCCAGCTCACCATTCGAGGAGACTAGCGGGAGAGAGACCCAGTACTTC
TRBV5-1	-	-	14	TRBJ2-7	CASSLDGGGYEQYF	TGCGCCAGCAGCTTGGATGGGGGTGGCTACGAGCAGTACTTC
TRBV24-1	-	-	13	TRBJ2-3	CATTTDTTDTQYF	TGTGCCACCACTACAGACACCACAGATACGCAGTATTTT
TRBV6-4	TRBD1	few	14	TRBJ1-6	CASSRDRGSSPLHF	TGTGCCAGCAGTCGCGACAGGGGGAGTTCACCCCTCCACTTT
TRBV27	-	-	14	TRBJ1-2	CASSTTGFLGGYTF	TGTGCCAGCAGTACTACAGGGTTTCTTGGTGGCTACACCTTC
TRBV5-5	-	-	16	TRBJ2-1	CASSLARGVWTGEQFF	TGTGCCAGCAGCTTGGCCCGGGGGGTGTGGACAGGCGAGCAGTTCTTC
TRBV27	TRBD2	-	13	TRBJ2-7	CASSSGLAYEQYF	TGTGCCAGCAGTTCGGGACTAGCCTACGAGCAGTACTTC
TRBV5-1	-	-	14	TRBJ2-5	CASSQSIGSETQYF	TGCGCCAGCAGCCAATCGATAGGATCGGAGACCCAGTACTTC
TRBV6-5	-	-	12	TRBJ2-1	CASSPNPPEQFF	TGTGCCAGCAGTCCAAACCCCCCGGAGCAGTTCTTC
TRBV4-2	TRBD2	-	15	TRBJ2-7	CASSQDGTSGYEQYF	TGTGCCAGCAGCCAAGATGGGACTAGCGGGTACGAGCAGTACTTC
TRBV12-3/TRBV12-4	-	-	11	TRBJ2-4	CASTLQGIQYF	TGTGCCAGCACCCTCCAGGGCATTCAGTACTTC
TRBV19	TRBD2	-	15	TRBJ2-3	CASRGLAGTTDTQYF	TGTGCCAGTAGGGGACTAGCGGGGACCACAGATACGCAGTATTTT
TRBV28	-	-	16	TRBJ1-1	CASSLFPVSTASEAFF	TGTGCCAGCAGTTTATTCCCGGTTAGTACAGCAAGTGAAGCTTTCTTT
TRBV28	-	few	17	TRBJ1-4	CASSFWSLVATNEKLFF	TGTGCCAGCAGTTTTTGGAGCTTGGTGGCAACTAATGAAAAACTGTTTTTT
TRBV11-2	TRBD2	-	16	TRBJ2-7	CASSPRTSGRAQEQYF	TGTGCCAGCAGCCCCAGGACTAGCGGGAGGGCCCAGGAGCAGTACTTC
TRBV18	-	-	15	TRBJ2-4	CASSPSGLAKNIQYF	TGTGCCAGCTCCCCGAGCGGACTAGCCAAAAACATTCAGTACTTC